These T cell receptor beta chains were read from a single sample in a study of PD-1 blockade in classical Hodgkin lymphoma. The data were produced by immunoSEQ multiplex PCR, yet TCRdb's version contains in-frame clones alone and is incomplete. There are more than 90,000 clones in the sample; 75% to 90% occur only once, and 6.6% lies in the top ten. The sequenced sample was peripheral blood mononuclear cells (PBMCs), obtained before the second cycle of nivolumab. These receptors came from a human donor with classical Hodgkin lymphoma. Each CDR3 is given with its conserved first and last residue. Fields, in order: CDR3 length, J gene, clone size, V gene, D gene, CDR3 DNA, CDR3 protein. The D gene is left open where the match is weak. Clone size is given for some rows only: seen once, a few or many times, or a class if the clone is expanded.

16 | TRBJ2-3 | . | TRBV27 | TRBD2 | TGTGCCAGCAGTACCCTAGCGGGGATGGGGACAGATACGCAGTATTTT | CASSTLAGMGTDTQYF
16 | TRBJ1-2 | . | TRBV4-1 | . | TGCGCCAGCAGCCAAGGCCGGATGTTAGCTAACTATGGCTACACCTTC | CASSQGRMLANYGYTF
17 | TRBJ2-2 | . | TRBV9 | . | TGTGCCAGCAGTGAAACAGGGGCCGGGGGAACGACCGGGGAGCTGTTTTTT | CASSETGAGGTTGELFF
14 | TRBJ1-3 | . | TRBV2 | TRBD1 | TGTGCCAGCAGTCCAGGGGGCTCTGGAAACACCATATATTTT | CASSPGGSGNTIYF
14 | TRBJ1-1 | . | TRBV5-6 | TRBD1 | TGTGCCAGCAGCTTCAGGGGGGTGAACACTGAAGCTTTCTTT | CASSFRGVNTEAFF
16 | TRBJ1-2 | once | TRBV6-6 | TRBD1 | TGTGCCAGCAGTTATTCCTCGGACAGGGGGTATGCTGGCTACACCTTC | CASSYSSDRGYAGYTF
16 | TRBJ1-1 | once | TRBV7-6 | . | TGTGCCAGCAGCTTAAAATGGGCAGCGATTTCGACTGAAGCTTTCTTT | CASSLKWAAISTEAFF
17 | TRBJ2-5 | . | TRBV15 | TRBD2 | TGTGCCACCAGCCGCCCCGGAGGGCTAGCGGTTGAAGAGACCCAGTACTTC | CATSRPGGLAVEETQYF
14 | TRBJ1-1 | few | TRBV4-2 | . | TGTGCCAGCAGCCAAGCGGAGCGGAGGGCTGAAGCTTTCTTT | CASSQAERRAEAFF
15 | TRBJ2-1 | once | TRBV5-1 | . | TGCGCCAGCAGCACAAGACTGGGGATCCACAATGAGCAGTTCTTC | CASSTRLGIHNEQFF
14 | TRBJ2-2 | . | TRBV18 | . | TGTGCCAGCTCACCATCCGGTAGGACCGGGGAGCTGTTTTTT | CASSPSGRTGELFF
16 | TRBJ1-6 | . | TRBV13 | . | TGTGCCAGCAGCTTAGGTCCAGGCTCGCGTAATTCACCCCTCCACTTT | CASSLGPGSRNSPLHF
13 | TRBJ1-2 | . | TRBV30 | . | TGTGCCTGGAGTCCGGACACTCCCTATGGCTACACCTTC | CAWSPDTPYGYTF
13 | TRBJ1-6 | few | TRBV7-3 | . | TGTGCCAGCAGCTTAAAGTGGCATTCACCCCTCCACTTT | CASSLKWHSPLHF
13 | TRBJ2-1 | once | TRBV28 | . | TGTGCCAGCAGCCCGGACAGTATGAATGAGCAGTTCTTC | CASSPDSMNEQFF
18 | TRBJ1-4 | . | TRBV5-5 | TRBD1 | TGTGCCAGCAGCTCTAACGGACAGGGGGCCAGGGCTAATGAAAAACTGTTTTTT | CASSSNGQGARANEKLFF
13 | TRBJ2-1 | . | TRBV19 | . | TGTGCCAGTAGTATAGGGGAGCGCAATGAGCAGTTCTTC | CASSIGERNEQFF
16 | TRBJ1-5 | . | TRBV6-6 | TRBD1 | TGTGCCAGCAGCCAGGGGACAGGGAATAGCAATCAGCCCCAGCATTTT | CASSQGTGNSNQPQHF
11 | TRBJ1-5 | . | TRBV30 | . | TGTGCCTGGAGTGTACGGGGGGCCCAGCATTTT | CAWSVRGAQHF
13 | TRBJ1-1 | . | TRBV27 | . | TGTGCCAGCAGCCTACTAGGGGGCACTGAAGCTTTCTTT | CASSLLGGTEAFF
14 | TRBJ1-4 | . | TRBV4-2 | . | TGTGCCAGCAGCCAAACGGTTTTTGGGGAAAAACTGTTTTTT | CASSQTVFGEKLFF
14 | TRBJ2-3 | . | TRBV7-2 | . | TGTGCCAGCAGCTTACGCCGGGGGTCAGATACGCAGTATTTT | CASSLRRGSDTQYF
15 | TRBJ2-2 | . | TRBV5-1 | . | TGCGCCAGCAACTTGGGGGGTATTAACACCGGGGAGCTGTTTTTT | CASNLGGINTGELFF
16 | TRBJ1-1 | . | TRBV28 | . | TGTGCCAGCAGAACACTCGGTCCCCGGGACAACTTGGAAGCTTTCTTT | CASRTLGPRDNLEAFF